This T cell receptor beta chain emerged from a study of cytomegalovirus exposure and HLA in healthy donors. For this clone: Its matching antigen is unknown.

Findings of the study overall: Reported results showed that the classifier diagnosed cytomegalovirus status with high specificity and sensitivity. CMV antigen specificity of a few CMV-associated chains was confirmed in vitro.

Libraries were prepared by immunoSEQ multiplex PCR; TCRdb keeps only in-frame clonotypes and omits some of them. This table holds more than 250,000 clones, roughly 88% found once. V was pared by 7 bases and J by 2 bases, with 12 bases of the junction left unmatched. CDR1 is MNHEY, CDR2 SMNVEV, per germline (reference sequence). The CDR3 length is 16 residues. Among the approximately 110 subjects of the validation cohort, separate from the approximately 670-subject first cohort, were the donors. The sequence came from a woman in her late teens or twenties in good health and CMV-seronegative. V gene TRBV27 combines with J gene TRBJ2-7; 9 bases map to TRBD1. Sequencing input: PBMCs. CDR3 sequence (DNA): TGTGCCAGCAAGGACTTCGGACAGGGGCGCACCTACGAGCAGTACTTC. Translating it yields CASKDFGQGRTYEQYF.